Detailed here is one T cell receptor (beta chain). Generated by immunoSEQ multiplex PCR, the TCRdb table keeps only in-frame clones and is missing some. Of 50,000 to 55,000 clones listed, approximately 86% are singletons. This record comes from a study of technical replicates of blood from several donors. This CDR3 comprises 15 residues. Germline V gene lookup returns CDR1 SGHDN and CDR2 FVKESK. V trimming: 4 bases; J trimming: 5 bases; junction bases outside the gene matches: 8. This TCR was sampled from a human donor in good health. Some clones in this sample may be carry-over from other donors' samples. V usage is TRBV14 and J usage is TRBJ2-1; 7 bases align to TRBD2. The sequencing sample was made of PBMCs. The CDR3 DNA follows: TGTGCCAGCAGCCCCCCTCAGGGAGGGAACAATGAGCAGTTCTTC. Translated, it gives CASSPPQGGNNEQFF. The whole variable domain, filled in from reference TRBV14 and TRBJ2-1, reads EAGVTQFPSHSVIEKGQTVTLRCDPISGHDNLYWYRRVMGKEIKFLLHFVKESKQDESGMPNNRFLAERTGGTYSTLKVQPAELEDSGVYFCASSPPQGGNNEQFFGPGTRLTVL.